Listed below are T cell receptor beta chains from one sample, sequenced in a study of blood T cell repertoires in COVID-19. Method: immunoSEQ multiplex PCR; TCRdb's copy keeps in-frame clones and lacks some. Of 150,000 to 200,000 clones listed, around 84% were seen once; the top ten hold roughly 7%. The sample comprised peripheral blood. All receptors derive from a man between 50 and 59 years old with active or convalescent COVID-19. Both conserved end residues are part of each CDR3. The order of the fields is V gene, J gene, D gene, clone size, CDR3 DNA, CDR3 protein. D genes are given only for firm matches. Part of the rows lack a size; the others show once, few, many or a class for expanded clones.

V gene: TRBV27
J gene: TRBJ2-7
D gene: -
clone size: -
CDR3 DNA: TGTGCCAGTAGCGCGGGATGGGAGCAGTACTTC
CDR3 protein: CASSAGWEQYF

V gene: TRBV30
J gene: TRBJ2-4
D gene: -
clone size: few
CDR3 DNA: TGTGCCTGGAGTGTAGGAGGGGCTGGTAACATTCAGTACTTC
CDR3 protein: CAWSVGGAGNIQYF

V gene: TRBV18
J gene: TRBJ2-7
D gene: -
clone size: -
CDR3 DNA: TGTGCCAGCTCACCGCAGGAGGCCTACGAGCAGTACTTC
CDR3 protein: CASSPQEAYEQYF

V gene: TRBV7-3
J gene: TRBJ2-1
D gene: TRBD2
clone size: -
CDR3 DNA: TGTGCCAGCAGCTGGGCAGCGGGAGGGAGGAATGAGCAGTTCTTC
CDR3 protein: CASSWAAGGRNEQFF

V gene: TRBV4-3
J gene: TRBJ1-2
D gene: -
clone size: -
CDR3 DNA: TGCGCCAGCAGCCAAGAAGCCGAACGGGGCTACACCTTC
CDR3 protein: CASSQEAERGYTF

V gene: TRBV5-1
J gene: TRBJ1-2
D gene: -
clone size: -
CDR3 DNA: TGCGCCAGCAGCTTGGGTCAGGTCCCCTATGGCTACACCTTC
CDR3 protein: CASSLGQVPYGYTF

V gene: TRBV19
J gene: TRBJ2-3
D gene: -
clone size: once
CDR3 DNA: TGTGCCAGTAGTAACCGGGACTCACTCGATACGCAGTATTTT
CDR3 protein: CASSNRDSLDTQYF

V gene: TRBV6-2/TRBV6-3
J gene: TRBJ1-1
D gene: -
clone size: -
CDR3 DNA: TGTGCCAGCAGTTATGTTATCTCTGAAGCTTTCTTT
CDR3 protein: CASSYVISEAFF

V gene: TRBV13
J gene: TRBJ1-1
D gene: TRBD1
clone size: -
CDR3 DNA: TGTGCCAGCAGCAAACAGGGGCGGATGAACACTGAAGCTTTCTTT
CDR3 protein: CASSKQGRMNTEAFF

V gene: TRBV15
J gene: TRBJ2-3
D gene: TRBD2
clone size: -
CDR3 DNA: TGTGCCACCAGCAGAGATGTCGGGACTAATCTTGCGCAGTATTTT
CDR3 protein: CATSRDVGTNLAQYF

V gene: TRBV9
J gene: TRBJ2-1
D gene: TRBD2
clone size: -
CDR3 DNA: TGTGCCAGCAGCGGACTAGCGGGAGGGGGAACCTACAATGAGCAGTTCTTC
CDR3 protein: CASSGLAGGGTYNEQFF

V gene: TRBV7-2
J gene: TRBJ2-1
D gene: TRBD2
clone size: once
CDR3 DNA: TGTGCCAGCAGCTTCTCGGGGGGGCAGGGTGAGCAGTTCTTC
CDR3 protein: CASSFSGGQGEQFF

V gene: TRBV6-2/TRBV6-3
J gene: TRBJ2-7
D gene: TRBD1
clone size: -
CDR3 DNA: TGTGCCAGCAGTTACTCTTTCAGGGGGCAATCCTACGAGCAGTACTTC
CDR3 protein: CASSYSFRGQSYEQYF

V gene: TRBV19
J gene: TRBJ2-7
D gene: TRBD2
clone size: -
CDR3 DNA: TGTGCCAGTAGTATGCCCCTGGGACTAGCCCTAGGGGAGCAGTACTTC
CDR3 protein: CASSMPLGLALGEQYF

V gene: TRBV5-4
J gene: TRBJ1-5
D gene: -
clone size: -
CDR3 DNA: TGTGCCAGCAGCAGCCGGGAAGAGGGCAATCAGCCCCAGCATTTT
CDR3 protein: CASSSREEGNQPQHF

V gene: TRBV6-4
J gene: TRBJ1-6
D gene: -
clone size: -
CDR3 DNA: TGTGCCAGCAGTGACCGGGACACGAATTCACCCCTCCACTTT
CDR3 protein: CASSDRDTNSPLHF

V gene: TRBV7-9
J gene: TRBJ1-2
D gene: TRBD1
clone size: -
CDR3 DNA: TGTGCCAGCAGCCGACAGGGAATTGACTATGGCTACACCTTC
CDR3 protein: CASSRQGIDYGYTF

V gene: TRBV11-2
J gene: TRBJ2-7
D gene: -
clone size: few
CDR3 DNA: TGTGCCAGCAGCTCGGACAGCTACGAGCAGTACTTC
CDR3 protein: CASSSDSYEQYF

V gene: TRBV27
J gene: TRBJ2-5
D gene: TRBD1
clone size: -
CDR3 DNA: TGTGCCAGCAAGGGACAGAGGTACCAAGAGACCCAGTACTTC
CDR3 protein: CASKGQRYQETQYF

V gene: TRBV3-1/TRBV3-2
J gene: TRBJ2-7
D gene: TRBD1
clone size: -
CDR3 DNA: TGTGCCAGCAGCTCTTCGTTCCCGACAGGGTCCGAGCAGTACTTC
CDR3 protein: CASSSSFPTGSEQYF

V gene: TRBV7-8
J gene: TRBJ1-6
D gene: -
clone size: -
CDR3 DNA: TGTGCCAGCAGCTTCCTGGTTCCTTCCACCCAGACGGGGGTAAATTCACCCCTCCACTTT
CDR3 protein: CASSFLVPSTQTGVNSPLHF

V gene: TRBV25-1
J gene: TRBJ1-6
D gene: -
clone size: -
CDR3 DNA: TGTGCCAGCAGTGAATATCGGGAGGGATATAATTCACCCCTCCACTTT
CDR3 protein: CASSEYREGYNSPLHF

V gene: TRBV2
J gene: TRBJ1-4
D gene: TRBD1
clone size: -
CDR3 DNA: TGTGCCAGCAAGGAAGGACAGGGGGGCGATGAAAAACTGTTTTTT
CDR3 protein: CASKEGQGGDEKLFF

V gene: TRBV30
J gene: TRBJ2-1
D gene: TRBD2
clone size: -
CDR3 DNA: TGTGCCTGGACCCGCGAGCTAGCGGGAGTGAATGAGCAGTTCTTC
CDR3 protein: CAWTRELAGVNEQFF

V gene: TRBV9
J gene: TRBJ1-1
D gene: -
clone size: -
CDR3 DNA: TGTGCCAGCAGCGTAGATATGACGGGGACTGAAGCTTTCTTT
CDR3 protein: CASSVDMTGTEAFF

V gene: TRBV18
J gene: TRBJ1-1
D gene: TRBD1
clone size: once
CDR3 DNA: TGTGCCAGCTCACTGGACAGGGCCAACACTGAAGCTTTCTTT
CDR3 protein: CASSLDRANTEAFF

V gene: TRBV18
J gene: TRBJ1-2
D gene: -
clone size: few
CDR3 DNA: TGTGCCAGCTCACCGGCGGGGGAGGACTATGGCTACACCTTC
CDR3 protein: CASSPAGEDYGYTF

V gene: TRBV4-2
J gene: TRBJ2-3
D gene: -
clone size: once
CDR3 DNA: TGTGCCAGCAGCCAAGATCTACAGGGTGGGGATACGCAGTATTTT
CDR3 protein: CASSQDLQGGDTQYF

V gene: TRBV4-1
J gene: TRBJ2-7
D gene: TRBD1
clone size: -
CDR3 DNA: TGCGCCAGCAGCCTCCAACCAGGACAGGGCTACGAGCAGTACTTC
CDR3 protein: CASSLQPGQGYEQYF